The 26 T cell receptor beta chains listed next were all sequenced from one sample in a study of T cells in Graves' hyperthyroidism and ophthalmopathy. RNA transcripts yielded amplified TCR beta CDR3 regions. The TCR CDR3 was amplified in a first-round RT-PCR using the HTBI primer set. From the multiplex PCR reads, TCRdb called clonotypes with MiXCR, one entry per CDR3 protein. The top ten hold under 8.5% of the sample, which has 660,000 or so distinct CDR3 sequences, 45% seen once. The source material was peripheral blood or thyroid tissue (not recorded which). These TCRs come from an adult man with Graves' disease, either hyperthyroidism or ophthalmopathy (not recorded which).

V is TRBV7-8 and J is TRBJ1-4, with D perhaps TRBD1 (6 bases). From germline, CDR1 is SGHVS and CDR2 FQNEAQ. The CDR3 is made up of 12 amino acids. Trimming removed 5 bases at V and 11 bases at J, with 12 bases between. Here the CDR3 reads CASSPDRRKLFF. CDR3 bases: TGTGCCAGCAGCCCCGACAGGAGGAAACTGTTTTTT. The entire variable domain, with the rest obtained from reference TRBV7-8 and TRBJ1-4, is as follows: GAGVSQSPRYKVAKRGQDVALRCDPISGHVSLFWYQQALGQGPEFLTYFQNEAQLDKSGLPSDRFFAERPEGSVSTLKIQRTQQEDSAVYLCASSPDRRKLFFGSGTQLSVL.

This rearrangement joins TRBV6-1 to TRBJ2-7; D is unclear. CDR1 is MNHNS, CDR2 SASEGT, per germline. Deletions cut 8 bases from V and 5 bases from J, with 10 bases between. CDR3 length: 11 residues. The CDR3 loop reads CASGPGDEQYF. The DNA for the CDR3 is TGTGCCAGCGGGCCCGGAGACGAGCAGTACTTC.

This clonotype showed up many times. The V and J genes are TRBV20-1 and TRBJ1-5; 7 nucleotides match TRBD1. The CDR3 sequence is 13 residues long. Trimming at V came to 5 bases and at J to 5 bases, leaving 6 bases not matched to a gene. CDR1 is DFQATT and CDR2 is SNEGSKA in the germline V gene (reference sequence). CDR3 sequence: CSARDRTDQPQHF. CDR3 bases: TGCAGTGCTCGGGACAGAACAGATCAGCCCCAGCATTTT.

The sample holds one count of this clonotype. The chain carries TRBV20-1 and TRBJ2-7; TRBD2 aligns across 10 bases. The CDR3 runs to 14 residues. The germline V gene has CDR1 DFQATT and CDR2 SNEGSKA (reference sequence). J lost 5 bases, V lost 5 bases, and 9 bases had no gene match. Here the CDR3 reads CSASSSGSLNEQYF. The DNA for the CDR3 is TGCAGTGCTTCGTCTAGCGGGAGTCTTAACGAGCAGTACTTC.

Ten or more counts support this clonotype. The DNA for the CDR3 is TGTGCCAGCAGCCCAGGACAGGGCCCGGCTTCACCCCTCCACTTT. Protein: CASSPGQGPASPLHF. V gene TRBV7-9 combines with J gene TRBJ1-6; 8 nucleotides match TRBD1. The CDR3 totals 15 residues. V shed 5 bases and J 9 bases; nucleotides not matched to a gene: 9. The germline V gene has CDR1 SEHNR and CDR2 FQNEAQ (reference sequence).

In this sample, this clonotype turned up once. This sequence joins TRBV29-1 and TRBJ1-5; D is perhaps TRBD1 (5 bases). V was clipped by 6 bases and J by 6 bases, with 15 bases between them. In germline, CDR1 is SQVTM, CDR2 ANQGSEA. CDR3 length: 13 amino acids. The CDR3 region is CSVADGGSQPQHF. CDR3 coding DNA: TGCAGCGTCGCCGACGGGGGATCTCAGCCCCAGCATTTT.

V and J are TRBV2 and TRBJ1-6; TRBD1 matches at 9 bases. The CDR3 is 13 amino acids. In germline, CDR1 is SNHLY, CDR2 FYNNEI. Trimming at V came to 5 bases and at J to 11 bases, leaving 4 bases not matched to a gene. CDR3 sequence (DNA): TGTGCCAGCAGTTACAGGGGGCGGCCACCCCTCCACTTT. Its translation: CASSYRGRPPLHF. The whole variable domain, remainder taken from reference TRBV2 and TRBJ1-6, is EPEVTQTPSHQVTQMGQEVILRCVPISNHLYFYWYRQILGQKVEFLVSFYNNEISEKSEIFDDQFSVERPDGSNFTLKIRSTKLEDSAMYFCASSYRGRPPLHFGNGTRLTVT.

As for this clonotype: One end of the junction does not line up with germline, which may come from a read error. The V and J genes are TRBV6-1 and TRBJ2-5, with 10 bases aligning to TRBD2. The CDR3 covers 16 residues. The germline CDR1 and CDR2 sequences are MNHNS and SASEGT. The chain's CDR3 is CATSDASGGSYNEQYF. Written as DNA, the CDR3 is TGTGCCACCAGTGACGCTAGCGGGGGTTCCTACAATGAGCAGTACTTC.

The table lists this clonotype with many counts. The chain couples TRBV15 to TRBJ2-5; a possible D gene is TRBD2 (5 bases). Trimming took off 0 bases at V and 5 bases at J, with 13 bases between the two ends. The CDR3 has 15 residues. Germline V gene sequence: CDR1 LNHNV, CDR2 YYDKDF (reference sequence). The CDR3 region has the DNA TGTGCCACCAGCAGAGATCGCGAGGGAGCCGAGACCCAGTACTTC. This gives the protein CATSRDREGAETQYF.

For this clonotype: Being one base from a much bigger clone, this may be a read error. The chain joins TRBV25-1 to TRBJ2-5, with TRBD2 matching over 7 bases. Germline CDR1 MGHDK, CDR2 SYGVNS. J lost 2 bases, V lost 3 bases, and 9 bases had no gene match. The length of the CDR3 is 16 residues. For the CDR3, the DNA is TGTGCCAGCAGTGACGTGGCTAGCGGACTACAAGAGACCCAGTACTTC. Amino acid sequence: CASSDVASGLQETQYF.

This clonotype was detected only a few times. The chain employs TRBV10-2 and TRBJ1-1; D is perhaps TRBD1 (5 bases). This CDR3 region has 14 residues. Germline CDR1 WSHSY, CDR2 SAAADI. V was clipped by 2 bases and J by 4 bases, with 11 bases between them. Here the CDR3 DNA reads TGCGCCAGCAGTGAGAATAGACAGATCACTGAAGCTTTCTTT. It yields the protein CASSENRQITEAFF.

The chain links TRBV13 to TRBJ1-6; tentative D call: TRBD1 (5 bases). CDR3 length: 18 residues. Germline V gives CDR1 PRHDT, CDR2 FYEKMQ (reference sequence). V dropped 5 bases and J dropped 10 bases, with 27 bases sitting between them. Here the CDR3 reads CASSPKPAGPRGGSPLHF. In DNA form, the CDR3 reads TGTGCCAGCAGCCCTAAACCGGCGGGCCCAAGGGGAGGATCACCCCTCCACTTT. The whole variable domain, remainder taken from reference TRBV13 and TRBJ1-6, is AAGVIQSPRHLIKEKRETATLKCYPIPRHDTVYWYQQGPGQDPQFLISFYEKMQSDKGSIPDRFSAQQFSDYHSELNMSSLELGDSALYFCASSPKPAGPRGGSPLHFGNGTRLTVT.

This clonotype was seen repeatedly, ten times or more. The CDR3 DNA follows: TGTGCCAGCAGTGAATTAACGGCTAATTCACCCCTCCACTTT. As protein: CASSELTANSPLHF. The V call is TRBV2, the J call TRBJ1-6; D not resolved. The CDR3 has 14 amino acids. V lost 2 bases and J lost 6, with 8 bases in between. Per the germline V gene, CDR1 is SNHLY and CDR2 is FYNNEI.

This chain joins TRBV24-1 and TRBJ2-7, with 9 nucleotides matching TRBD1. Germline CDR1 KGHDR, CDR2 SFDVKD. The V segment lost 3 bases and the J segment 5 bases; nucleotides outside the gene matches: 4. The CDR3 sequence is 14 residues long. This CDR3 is CATSDGTGTHEQYF. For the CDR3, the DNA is TGTGCCACCAGTGATGGGACAGGGACCCACGAGCAGTACTTC.

In nucleotides, the CDR3 is TGTGCTAGGGTGTCCGGGAGCTCACAAGAGACCCAGTACTTC. Translation: CARVSGSSQETQYF. The chain carries TRBV25-1 and TRBJ2-5, with a possible D match to TRBD2 (6 bases). The CDR3 has 14 amino acids. Germline-derived CDR1 and CDR2 are MGHDK and SYGVNS.

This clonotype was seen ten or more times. The CDR3 reads CASSLDGGAGSPLHF. In nucleotides, the CDR3 is TGTGCCAGCAGCTTAGATGGAGGGGCAGGTTCACCCCTCCACTTT. This chain connects TRBV7-9 to TRBJ1-6; maybe TRBD1 (5 bases). The V gene lost 1 base and the J gene lost 9 bases, with 13 bases spanning the gap. The CDR3 is made up of 15 amino acids. The germline V gene encodes CDR1 SEHNR and CDR2 FQNEAQ (reference sequence).

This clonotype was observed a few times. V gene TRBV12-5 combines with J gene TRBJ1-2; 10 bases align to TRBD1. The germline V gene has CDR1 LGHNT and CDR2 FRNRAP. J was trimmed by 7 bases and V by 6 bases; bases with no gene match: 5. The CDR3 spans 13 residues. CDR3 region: CASGSGQGFGYTF. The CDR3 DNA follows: TGTGCTAGTGGATCGGGACAGGGGTTTGGCTACACCTTC.

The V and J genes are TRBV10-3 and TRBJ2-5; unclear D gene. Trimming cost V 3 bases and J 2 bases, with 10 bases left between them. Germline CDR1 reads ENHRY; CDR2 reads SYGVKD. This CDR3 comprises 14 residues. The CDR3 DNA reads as TGTGCCATCAGTGAAGTAGGACCGCAAGAGACCCAGTACTTC. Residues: CAISEVGPQETQYF.

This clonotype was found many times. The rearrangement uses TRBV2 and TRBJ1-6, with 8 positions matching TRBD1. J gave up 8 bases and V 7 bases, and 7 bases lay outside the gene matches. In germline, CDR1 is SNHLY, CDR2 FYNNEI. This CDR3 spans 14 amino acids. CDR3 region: CASKAGGQYSPLHF. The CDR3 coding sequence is TGTGCCAGCAAGGCAGGGGGCCAGTATTCACCCCTCCACTTT.

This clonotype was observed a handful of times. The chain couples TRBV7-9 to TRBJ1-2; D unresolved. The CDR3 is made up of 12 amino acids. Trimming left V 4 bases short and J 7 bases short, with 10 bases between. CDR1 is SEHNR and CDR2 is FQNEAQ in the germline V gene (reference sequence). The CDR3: CASSSEHGGYTF. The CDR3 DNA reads TGTGCCAGCAGCTCCGAGCACGGTGGCTACACCTTC. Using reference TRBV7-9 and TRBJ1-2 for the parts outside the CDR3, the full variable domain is DTGVSQNPRHKITKRGQNVTFRCDPISEHNRLYWYRQTLGQGPEFLTYFQNEAQLEKSRLLSDRFSAERPKGSFSTLEIQRTEQGDSAMYLCASSSEHGGYTFGSGTRLTVV.

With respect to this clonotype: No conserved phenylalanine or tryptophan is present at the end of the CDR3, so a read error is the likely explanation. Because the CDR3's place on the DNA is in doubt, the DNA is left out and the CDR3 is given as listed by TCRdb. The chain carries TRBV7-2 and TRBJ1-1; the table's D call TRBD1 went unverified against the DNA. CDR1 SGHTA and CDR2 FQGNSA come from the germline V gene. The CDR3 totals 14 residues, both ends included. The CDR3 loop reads CASSLPGSAVIVLR.

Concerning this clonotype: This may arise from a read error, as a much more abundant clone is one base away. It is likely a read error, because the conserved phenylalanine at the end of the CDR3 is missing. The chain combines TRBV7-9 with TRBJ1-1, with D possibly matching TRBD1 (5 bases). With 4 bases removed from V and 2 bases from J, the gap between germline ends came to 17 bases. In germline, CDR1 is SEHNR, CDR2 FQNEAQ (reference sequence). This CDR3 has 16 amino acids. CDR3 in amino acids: CASSSIDRILNTEAFL. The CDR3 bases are TGTGCCAGCAGCTCGATAGACAGAATCCTAAACACTGAAGCTTTCCTT.

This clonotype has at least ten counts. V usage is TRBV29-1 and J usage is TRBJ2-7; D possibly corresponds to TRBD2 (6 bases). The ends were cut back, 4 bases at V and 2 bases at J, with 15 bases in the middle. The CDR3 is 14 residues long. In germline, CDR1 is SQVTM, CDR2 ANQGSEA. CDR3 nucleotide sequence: TGCAGCGTTGGGGGACTCGGAGGAACCTACGAGCAGTACTTC. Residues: CSVGGLGGTYEQYF.

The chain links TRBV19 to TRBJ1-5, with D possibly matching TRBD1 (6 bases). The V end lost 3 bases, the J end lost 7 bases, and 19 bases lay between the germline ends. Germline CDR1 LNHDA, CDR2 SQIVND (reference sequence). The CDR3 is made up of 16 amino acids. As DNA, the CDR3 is TGTGCCAGTAGTATCAAGAGGGGGGGGCGCGGCCAGCCCCAGCATTTT. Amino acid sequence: CASSIKRGGRGQPQHF. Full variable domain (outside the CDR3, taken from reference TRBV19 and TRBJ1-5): DGGITQSPKYLFRKEGQNVTLSCEQNLNHDAMYWYRQDPGQGLRLIYYSQIVNDFQKGDIAEGYSVSREKKESFPLTVTSAQKNPTAFYLCASSIKRGGRGQPQHFGDGTRLSIL.

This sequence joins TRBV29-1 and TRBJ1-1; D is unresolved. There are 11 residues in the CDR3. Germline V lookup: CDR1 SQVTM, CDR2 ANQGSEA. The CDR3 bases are TGCAGGAAAACGGTGAACACTGAAGCTTTCTTT. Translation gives CRKTVNTEAFF. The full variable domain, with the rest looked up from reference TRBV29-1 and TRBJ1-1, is SAVISQKPSRDICQRGTSLTIQCQVDSQVTMMFWYRQQPGQSLTLIATANQGSEATYESGFVIDKFPISRPNLTFSTLTVSNMSPEDSSIYLCRKTVNTEAFFGQGTRLTVV.

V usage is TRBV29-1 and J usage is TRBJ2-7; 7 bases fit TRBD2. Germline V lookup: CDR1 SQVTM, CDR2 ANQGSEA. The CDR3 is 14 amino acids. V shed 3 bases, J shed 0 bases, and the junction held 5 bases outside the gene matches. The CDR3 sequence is CSVEDGGSSYEQYF. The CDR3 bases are TGCAGCGTTGAGGACGGGGGGAGCTCCTACGAGCAGTACTTC.